This T cell receptor (beta chain) was observed in a study of somatic mutations in cytotoxic T cells in rheumatoid arthritis. Produced via immunoSEQ multiplex PCR; TCRdb's table is partial and in-frame only. The sample includes 20,000 to 25,000 clones, just under 80% of them seen just once. This CDR3 contains 12 residues. V dropped 2 bases and J dropped 7 bases, with 9 bases sitting between them. Germline V gene sequence: CDR1 MNHNY, CDR2 SVGAGI (reference sequence). This clone was observed a handful of times. This sequence joins TRBV6-6 and TRBJ2-7, with D possibly being TRBD2 (5 bases). The sequencing input was CD8+ T cells sorted from blood. The receptor was isolated from an adult with rheumatoid arthritis. For the CDR3, the DNA is TGTGCCAGCAGTTACGGACTGGGGGAGCAGTACTTC. Translating it yields CASSYGLGEQYF.